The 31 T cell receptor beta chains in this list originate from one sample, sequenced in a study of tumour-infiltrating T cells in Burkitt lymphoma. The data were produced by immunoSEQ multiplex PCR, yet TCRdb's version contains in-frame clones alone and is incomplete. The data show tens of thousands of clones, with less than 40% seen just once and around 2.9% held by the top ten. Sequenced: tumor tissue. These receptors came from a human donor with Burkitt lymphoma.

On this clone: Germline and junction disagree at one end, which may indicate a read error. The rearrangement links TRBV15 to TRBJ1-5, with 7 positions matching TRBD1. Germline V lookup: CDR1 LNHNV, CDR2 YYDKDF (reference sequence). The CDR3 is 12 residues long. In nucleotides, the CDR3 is TGTGCCACCAGCGGCGGAACACCGGGACAGATTTTT. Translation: CATSGGTPGQIF.

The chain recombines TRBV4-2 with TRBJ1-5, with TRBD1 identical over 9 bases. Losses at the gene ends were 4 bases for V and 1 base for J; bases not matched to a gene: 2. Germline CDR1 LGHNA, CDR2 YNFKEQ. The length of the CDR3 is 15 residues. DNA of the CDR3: TGTGCCAGCAGCCCCGGGACAGGGAGCAATCAGCCCCAGCATTTT. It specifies CASSPGTGSNQPQHF.

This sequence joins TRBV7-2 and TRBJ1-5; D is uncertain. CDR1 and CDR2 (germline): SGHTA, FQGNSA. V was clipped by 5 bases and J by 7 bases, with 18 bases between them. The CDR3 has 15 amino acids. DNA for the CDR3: TGTGCCAGCAGCCCCACTATCTCGGGTTGGCAGCCCCAGCATTTT. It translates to CASSPTISGWQPQHF.

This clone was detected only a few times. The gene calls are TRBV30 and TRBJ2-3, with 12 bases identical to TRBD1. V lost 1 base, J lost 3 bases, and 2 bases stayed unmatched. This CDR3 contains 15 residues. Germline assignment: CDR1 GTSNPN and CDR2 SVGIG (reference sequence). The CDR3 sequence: CAWSGGQGATDTQYF. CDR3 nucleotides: TGTGCCTGGAGTGGGGGACAGGGGGCTACAGATACGCAGTATTTT.

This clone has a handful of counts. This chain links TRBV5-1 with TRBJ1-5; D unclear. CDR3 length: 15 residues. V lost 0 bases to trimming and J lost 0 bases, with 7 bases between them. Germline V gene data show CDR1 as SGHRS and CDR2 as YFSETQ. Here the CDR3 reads CASSLASGSNQPQHF. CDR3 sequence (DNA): TGCGCCAGCAGCTTGGCGTCAGGTAGCAATCAGCCCCAGCATTTT.

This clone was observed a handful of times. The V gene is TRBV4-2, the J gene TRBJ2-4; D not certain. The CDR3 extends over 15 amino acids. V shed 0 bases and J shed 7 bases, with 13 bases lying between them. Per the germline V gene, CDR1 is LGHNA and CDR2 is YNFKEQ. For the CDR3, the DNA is TGTGCCAGCAGCCAAGAGCCGGATGTGTGGAACATTCAGTACTTC. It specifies CASSQEPDVWNIQYF.

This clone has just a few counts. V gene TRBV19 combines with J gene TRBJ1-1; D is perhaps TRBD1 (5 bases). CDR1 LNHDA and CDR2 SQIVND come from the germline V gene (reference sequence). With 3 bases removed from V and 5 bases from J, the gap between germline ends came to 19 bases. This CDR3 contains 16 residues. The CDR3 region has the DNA TGTGCCAGTAGTATGGGCGGGGCAAGCTTTCGGACTGAAGCTTTCTTT. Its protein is CASSMGGASFRTEAFF.

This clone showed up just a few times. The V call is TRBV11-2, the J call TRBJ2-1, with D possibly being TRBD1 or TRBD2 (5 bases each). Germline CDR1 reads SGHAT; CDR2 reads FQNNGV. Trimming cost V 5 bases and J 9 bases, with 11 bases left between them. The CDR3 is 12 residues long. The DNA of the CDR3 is TGTGCCAGCAGCCCCAATGGGGGTGAGCAGTTCTTC. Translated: CASSPNGGEQFF.

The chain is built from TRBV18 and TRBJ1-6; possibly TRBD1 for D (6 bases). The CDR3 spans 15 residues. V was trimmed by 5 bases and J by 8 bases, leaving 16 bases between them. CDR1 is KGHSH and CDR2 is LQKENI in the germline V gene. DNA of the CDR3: TGTGCCAGCTCAATTCGACAGGCAGGGGATTCACCCCTCCACTTT. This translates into CASSIRQAGDSPLHF.

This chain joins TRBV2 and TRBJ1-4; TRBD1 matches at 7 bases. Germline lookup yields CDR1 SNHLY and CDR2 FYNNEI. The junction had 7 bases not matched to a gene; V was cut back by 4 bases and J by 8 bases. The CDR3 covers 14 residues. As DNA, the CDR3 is TGTGCCAGCAGTGTTGACAGGGTGGAAGAAAAACTGTTTTTT. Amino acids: CASSVDRVEEKLFF.

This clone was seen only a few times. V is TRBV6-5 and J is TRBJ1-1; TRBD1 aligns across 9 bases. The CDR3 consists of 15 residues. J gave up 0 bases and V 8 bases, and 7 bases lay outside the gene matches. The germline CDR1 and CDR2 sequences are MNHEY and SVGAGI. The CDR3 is CASRTGDFMNTEAFF. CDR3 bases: TGTGCCAGCCGGACAGGGGACTTCATGAACACTGAAGCTTTCTTT.

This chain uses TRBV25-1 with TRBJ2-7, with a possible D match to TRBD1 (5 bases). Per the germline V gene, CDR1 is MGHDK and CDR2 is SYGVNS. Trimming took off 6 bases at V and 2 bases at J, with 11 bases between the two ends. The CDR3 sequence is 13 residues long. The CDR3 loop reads CASRKDTTYEQYF. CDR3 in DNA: TGTGCCAGCAGAAAGGACACAACCTACGAGCAGTACTTC.

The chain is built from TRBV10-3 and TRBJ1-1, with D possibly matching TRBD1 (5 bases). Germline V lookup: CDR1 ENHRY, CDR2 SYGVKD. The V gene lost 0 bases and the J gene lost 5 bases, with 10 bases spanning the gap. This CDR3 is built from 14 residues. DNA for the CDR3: TGTGCCATCAGTGAGTCTTGGTGGGGGACTGAAGCTTTCTTT. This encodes CAISESWWGTEAFF.

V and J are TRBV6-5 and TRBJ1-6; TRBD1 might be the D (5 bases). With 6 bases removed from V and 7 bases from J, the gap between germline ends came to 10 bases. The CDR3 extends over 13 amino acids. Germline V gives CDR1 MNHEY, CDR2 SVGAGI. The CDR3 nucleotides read TGTGCCAGCAGCCCAGGGTTGAATTCACCCCTCCACTTT. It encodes CASSPGLNSPLHF.

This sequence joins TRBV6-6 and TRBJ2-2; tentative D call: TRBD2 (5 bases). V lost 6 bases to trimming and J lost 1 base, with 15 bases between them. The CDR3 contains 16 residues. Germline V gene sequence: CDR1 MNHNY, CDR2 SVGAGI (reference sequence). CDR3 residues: CASSSGRVRNTGELFF. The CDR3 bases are TGTGCCAGCAGCTCCGGGCGGGTGCGGAACACCGGGGAGCTGTTTTTT.

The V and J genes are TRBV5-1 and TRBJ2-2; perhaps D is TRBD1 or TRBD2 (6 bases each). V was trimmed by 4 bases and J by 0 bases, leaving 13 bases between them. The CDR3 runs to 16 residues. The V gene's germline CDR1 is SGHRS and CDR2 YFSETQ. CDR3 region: CASSLGGHANTGELFF. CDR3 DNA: TGCGCCAGCAGCCTGGGGGGCCACGCGAACACCGGGGAGCTGTTTTTT.

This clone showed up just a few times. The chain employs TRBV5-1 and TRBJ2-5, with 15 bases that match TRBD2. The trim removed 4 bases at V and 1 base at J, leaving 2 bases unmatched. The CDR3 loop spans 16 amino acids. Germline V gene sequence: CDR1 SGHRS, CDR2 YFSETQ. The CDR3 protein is CASSPGLAGGQETQYF. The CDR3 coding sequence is TGCGCCAGCAGCCCGGGACTAGCGGGAGGCCAAGAGACCCAGTACTTC.

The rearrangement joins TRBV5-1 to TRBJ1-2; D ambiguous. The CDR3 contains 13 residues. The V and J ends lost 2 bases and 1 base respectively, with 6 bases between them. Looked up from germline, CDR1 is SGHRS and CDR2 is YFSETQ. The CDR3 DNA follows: TGCGCCAGCAGCTTTGGCCGTAACTATGGCTACACCTTC. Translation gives CASSFGRNYGYTF.

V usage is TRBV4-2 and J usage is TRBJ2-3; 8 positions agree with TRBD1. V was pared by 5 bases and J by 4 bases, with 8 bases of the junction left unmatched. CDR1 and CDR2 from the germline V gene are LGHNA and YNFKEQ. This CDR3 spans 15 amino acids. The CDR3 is CASSVQGGFADTQYF. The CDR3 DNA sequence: TGTGCCAGCAGCGTACAGGGGGGTTTCGCAGATACGCAGTATTTT.

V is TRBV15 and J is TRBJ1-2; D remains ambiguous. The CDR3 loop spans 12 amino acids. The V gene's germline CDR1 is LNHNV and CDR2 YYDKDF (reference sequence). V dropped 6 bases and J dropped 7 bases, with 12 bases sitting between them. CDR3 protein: CATRRPPAGYTF. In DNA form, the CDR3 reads TGTGCCACCAGGAGGCCCCCGGCTGGCTACACCTTC.

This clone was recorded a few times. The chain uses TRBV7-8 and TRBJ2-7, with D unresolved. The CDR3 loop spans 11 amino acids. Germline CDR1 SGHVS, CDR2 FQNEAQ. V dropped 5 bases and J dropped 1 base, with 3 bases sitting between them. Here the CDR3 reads CASSRSYEQYF. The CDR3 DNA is TGTGCCAGCAGCAGATCCTACGAGCAGTACTTC.

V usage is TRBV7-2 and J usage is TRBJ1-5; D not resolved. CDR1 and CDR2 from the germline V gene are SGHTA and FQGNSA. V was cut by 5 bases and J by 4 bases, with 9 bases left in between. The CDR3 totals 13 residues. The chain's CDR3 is CASSRLGNQPQHF. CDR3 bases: TGTGCCAGCAGCCGTCTAGGGAATCAGCCCCAGCATTTT.

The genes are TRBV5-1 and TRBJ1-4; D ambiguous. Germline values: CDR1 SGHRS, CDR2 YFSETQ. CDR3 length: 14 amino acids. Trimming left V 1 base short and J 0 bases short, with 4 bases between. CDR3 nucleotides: TGCGCCAGCAGCTTGCAGGCAACTAATGAAAAACTGTTTTTT. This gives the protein CASSLQATNEKLFF. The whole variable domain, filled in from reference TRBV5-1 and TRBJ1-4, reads KAGVTQTPRYLIKTRGQQVTLSCSPISGHRSVSWYQQTPGQGLQFLFEYFSETQRNKGNFPGRFSGRQFSNSRSEMNVSTLELGDSALYLCASSLQATNEKLFFGSGTQLSVL.

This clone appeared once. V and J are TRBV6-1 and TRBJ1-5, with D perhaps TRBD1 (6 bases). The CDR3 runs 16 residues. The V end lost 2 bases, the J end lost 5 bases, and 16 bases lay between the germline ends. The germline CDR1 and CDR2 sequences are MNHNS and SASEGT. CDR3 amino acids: CASSEWTAYNHQPQHF. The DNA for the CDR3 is TGTGCCAGCAGTGAATGGACAGCCTATAACCATCAGCCCCAGCATTTT.

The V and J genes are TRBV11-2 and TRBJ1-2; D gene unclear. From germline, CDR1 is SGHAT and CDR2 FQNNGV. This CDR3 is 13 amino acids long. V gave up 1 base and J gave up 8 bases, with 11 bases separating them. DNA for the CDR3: TGTGCCAGCAGCTTAGGACGGACGGGAGGCTACACCTTC. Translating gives CASSLGRTGGYTF. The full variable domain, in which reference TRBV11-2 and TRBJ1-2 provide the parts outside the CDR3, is EAGVAQSPRYKIIEKRQSVAFWCNPISGHATLYWYQQILGQGPKLLIQFQNNGVVDDSQLPKDRFSAERLKGVDSTLKIQPAKLEDSAVYLCASSLGRTGGYTFGSGTRLTVV.

The DNA of the CDR3 is TGCAGTGGGACAGGGAACTACGAGCAGTACTTC. Amino acids: CSGTGNYEQYF. The chain has TRBV20-1 and TRBJ2-7; 8 nucleotides match TRBD1. Looked up from germline, CDR1 is DFQATT and CDR2 is SNEGSKA (reference sequence). The CDR3 extends over 11 amino acids. The V and J ends lost 7 bases and 3 bases, in that order; junction bases with no gene match: 2.

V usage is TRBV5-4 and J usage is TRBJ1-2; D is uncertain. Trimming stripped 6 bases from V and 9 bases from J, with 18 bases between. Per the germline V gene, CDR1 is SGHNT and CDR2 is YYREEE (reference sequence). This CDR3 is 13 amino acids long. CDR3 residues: CASTIDGVRSYTF. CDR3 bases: TGTGCCAGCACCATCGACGGCGTTAGGAGCTACACCTTC. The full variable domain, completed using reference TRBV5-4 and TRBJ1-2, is ETGVTQSPTHLIKTRGQQVTLRCSSQSGHNTVSWYQQALGQGPQFIFQYYREEENGRGNFPPRFSGLQFPNYSSELNVNALELDDSALYLCASTIDGVRSYTFGSGTRLTVV.

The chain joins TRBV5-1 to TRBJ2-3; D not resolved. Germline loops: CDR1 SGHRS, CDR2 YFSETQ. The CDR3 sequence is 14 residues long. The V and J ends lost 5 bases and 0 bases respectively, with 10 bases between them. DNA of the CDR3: TGCGCCAGCAGACAACAATCTAGCACAGATACGCAGTATTTT. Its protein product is CASRQQSSTDTQYF.

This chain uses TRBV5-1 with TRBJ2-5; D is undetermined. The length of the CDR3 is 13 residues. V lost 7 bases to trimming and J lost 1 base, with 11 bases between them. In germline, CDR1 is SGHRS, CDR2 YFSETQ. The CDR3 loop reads CASQRSPQETQYF. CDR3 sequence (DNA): TGCGCCAGCCAGCGATCCCCCCAAGAGACCCAGTACTTC. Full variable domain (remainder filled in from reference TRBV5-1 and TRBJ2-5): KAGVTQTPRYLIKTRGQQVTLSCSPISGHRSVSWYQQTPGQGLQFLFEYFSETQRNKGNFPGRFSGRQFSNSRSEMNVSTLELGDSALYLCASQRSPQETQYFGPGTRLLVL.

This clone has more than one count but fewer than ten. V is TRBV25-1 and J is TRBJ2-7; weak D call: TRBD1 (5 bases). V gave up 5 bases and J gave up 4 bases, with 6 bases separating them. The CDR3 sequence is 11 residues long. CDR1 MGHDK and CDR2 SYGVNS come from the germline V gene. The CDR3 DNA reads TGTGCCAGCAGTTACAGGTACGAGCAGTACTTC. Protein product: CASSYRYEQYF.

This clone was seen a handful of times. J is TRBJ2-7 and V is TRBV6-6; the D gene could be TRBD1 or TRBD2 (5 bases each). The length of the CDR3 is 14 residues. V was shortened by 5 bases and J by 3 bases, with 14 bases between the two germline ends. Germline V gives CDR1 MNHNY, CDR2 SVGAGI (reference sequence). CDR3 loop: CASSRAGDRYEQYF. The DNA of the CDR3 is TGTGCCAGCAGTCGTGCCGGGGACCGCTACGAGCAGTACTTC.